The clone carrying this T cell receptor (beta chain) was seen a single time. This sample was included in a study of blood T cell repertoires in COVID-19. Profiling relied on immunoSEQ multiplex PCR, and the TCRdb table lists in-frame clones only, not all of them. The sample lists approximately 670,000 clones; 75% to 90% were seen once. V was trimmed by 3 bases and J by 0 bases, leaving 5 bases between them. The CDR3 runs to 13 residues. The V gene's germline CDR1 is PRHDT and CDR2 FYEKMQ (reference sequence). Sequences were obtained from peripheral blood. The J gene is TRBJ1-1, the V gene TRBV13, with no clear D. This sequence was found in a woman under 30 with acute or convalescent COVID-19. CDR3 coding DNA: TGTGCCAGCAGCTTTTCGGTGAACACTGAAGCTTTCTTT. It encodes CASSFSVNTEAFF.